Following are 10 T cell receptor beta chains from one sample sequenced in a study of spatial heterogeneity in lung cancer. Described time point: blood at routine non-recurrence follow-up after resection. Via MiXCR, TCRdb re-called the 5' RACE reads, giving one row per CDR3 protein. The sample carries about 36,000 distinct CDR3 sequences, around 6.9% recorded once. This specimen was PBMCs, taken at follow-up. These receptor sequences come from a male donor with early-stage non-small cell lung cancer.

The rearrangement uses TRBV25-1 and TRBJ2-7; tentative D call: TRBD1 (5 bases). The CDR3 length is 14 residues. Germline-derived CDR1 and CDR2 are MGHDK and SYGVNS. The V and J ends lost 3 bases and 4 bases respectively, with 13 bases between them. As DNA, the CDR3 is TGTGCCAGCAGTGACCCTCCCCCAGGGTACGAGCAGTACTTC. It is translated as CASSDPPPGYEQYF.

This clonotype was seen many times. V usage is TRBV12-3 or TRBV12-4 and J usage is TRBJ2-1; no definite D call. CDR3 length equals 12 residues. Trimming took off 7 bases at V and 4 bases at J, with 8 bases between the two ends. The CDR3 loop is CASTSQYNEQFF. CDR3 in DNA: TGTGCCAGCACGTCACAGTACAATGAGCAGTTCTTC.

The sample holds many counts of this clonotype. The chain employs TRBV12-3 or TRBV12-4 and TRBJ1-1, with a tentative D call TRBD1 (6 bases). The CDR3 totals 15 residues. V was trimmed by 1 base and J by 1 base, leaving 10 bases between them. The CDR3 DNA sequence: TGTGCCAGCAGTTTAGGGTTACAGGGGAACACTGAAGCTTTCTTT. This gives the protein CASSLGLQGNTEAFF.

This clonotype was counted ten times or more. CDR3 nucleotides: TGCAGTGCTAGATCGTTAATCTCCTACGAGCAGTACTTC. Encoded protein: CSARSLISYEQYF. The V gene is TRBV20-1, the J gene TRBJ2-7, with D unclear. This CDR3 is 13 amino acids long. CDR1 DFQATT and CDR2 SNEGSKA come from the germline V gene (reference sequence). Trimming removed 2 bases at V and 0 bases at J, with 8 bases between.

Many counts were recorded for this clonotype. The V and J genes are TRBV20-1 and TRBJ2-7; maybe TRBD2 (6 bases). With 0 bases removed from V and 1 base from J, the gap between germline ends came to 13 bases. This CDR3 spans 15 amino acids. The germline gives CDR1 DFQATT, CDR2 SNEGSKA (reference sequence). This CDR3 is CSARDGTGESYEQYF. The CDR3, as DNA: TGCAGTGCTAGAGATGGAACGGGGGAGTCCTACGAGCAGTACTTC.

This clonotype was counted at least ten times. The chain joins TRBV18 to TRBJ1-2, with D maybe TRBD1 (5 bases). V was shortened by 0 bases and J by 10 bases, with 18 bases between the two germline ends. CDR1 is KGHSH and CDR2 is LQKENI in the germline V gene. The CDR3 totals 15 residues. CDR3 amino acids: CASSPPGTGPEYYTF. Here the CDR3 DNA reads TGTGCCAGCTCACCACCCGGGACGGGCCCAGAGTACTACACCTTC.

This clonotype was found many times. At one boundary the junction diverges from the germline segment, which might be a read error. The gene calls are TRBV11-2 and TRBJ1-2; D call uncertain. Looked up from germline, CDR1 is SGHAT and CDR2 is FQNNGV. The CDR3 consists of 13 residues. The CDR3 region has the DNA TGTGCCGGCAGCCCCAGGCGGGATTACGGCTACACCTTC. This encodes CAGSPRRDYGYTF.

This clonotype was recorded many times. The rearrangement links TRBV29-1 to TRBJ1-3; tentatively, D is TRBD1 (6 bases). V was cut by 3 bases and J by 0 bases, with 12 bases left in between. The CDR3 covers 15 residues. From germline, CDR1 is SQVTM and CDR2 ANQGSEA. CDR3 nucleotides: TGCAGCGTTGATAATCCGGGGGCCTCTGGAAACACCATATATTTT. Translation gives CSVDNPGASGNTIYF. Looking up the rest from reference TRBV29-1 and TRBJ1-3 gives the full variable domain: SAVISQKPSRDICQRGTSLTIQCQVDSQVTMMFWYRQQPGQSLTLIATANQGSEATYESGFVIDKFPISRPNLTFSTLTVSNMSPEDSSIYLCSVDNPGASGNTIYFGEGSWLTVV.

This clonotype was seen ten or more times. The V and J genes are TRBV5-4 and TRBJ2-5; D assignment may be TRBD1 or TRBD2 (5 bases each). V lost 1 base to trimming and J lost 3 bases, with 10 bases between them. In germline, CDR1 is SGHNT, CDR2 YYREEE (reference sequence). The CDR3 sequence is 14 residues long. CDR3 nucleotides: TGTGCCAGCAGCTTGACGGGGCTAGAAGAGACCCAGTACTTC. Its translation is CASSLTGLEETQYF. Full variable domain (missing parts from reference TRBV5-4 and TRBJ2-5): ETGVTQSPTHLIKTRGQQVTLRCSSQSGHNTVSWYQQALGQGPQFIFQYYREEENGRGNFPPRFSGLQFPNYSSELNVNALELDDSALYLCASSLTGLEETQYFGPGTRLLVL.

In its sample, this clonotype was seen many times. This chain joins TRBV7-3 and TRBJ2-3, with a weak D call TRBD1 (5 bases). The V end lost 3 bases, the J end lost 0 bases, and 7 bases lay between the germline ends. In germline, CDR1 is SGHTA, CDR2 FQGTGA. This CDR3 contains 14 residues. CDR3: CASSFDSSTDTQYF. CDR3 DNA: TGTGCCAGCAGCTTCGACAGTAGCACAGATACGCAGTATTTT.